Listed below are T cell receptor beta chains from one sample, sequenced in a study of blood T cell repertoires in COVID-19. Profiling relied on immunoSEQ multiplex PCR, and the TCRdb table lists in-frame clones only, not all of them. The data show some 100,000 clones, under 80% seen once. Sequenced: peripheral blood. Receptor source: a man between 70 and 80 years old with COVID-19, enrolled during active disease. CDR3s include the opening cysteine and the closing phenylalanine or tryptophan. D genes are given only for firm matches. Only some rows state a clone size, as once, few, many or a class for expanded clones.

>NA|NA|TRBV21-1|TRBJ2-1
TGTGCCAGCAGCAAACCCCGACAGGGCCTCTACAATGAGCAGTTCTTC
CASSKPRQGLYNEQFF
>NA|NA|TRBV28|TRBJ2-6
TGTGCCAGCAGTTTAACAGGTTTTTCTGGGGCCAACGTCCTGACTTTC
CASSLTGFSGANVLTF
>NA|TRBD2|TRBV19|TRBJ2-2
TGTGCCAGTAGTACCCACTTAGCGGGAGTGGTAACCGGGGAGCTGTTTTTT
CASSTHLAGVVTGELFF
>few|NA|TRBV24-1|TRBJ1-5
TGTGCCACCAGTGTGGGGCAGGGGTCTCAGCCCCAGCATTTT
CATSVGQGSQPQHF
>NA|TRBD1|TRBV10-3|TRBJ2-7
TGTGCCATCAGTGAGTCGGGACAGGGGGCCATAGGGCAGTACTTC
CAISESGQGAIGQYF
>once|NA|TRBV28|TRBJ1-1
TGTGCCAGCAGAAAATGGGGGGAGAACATTGAAGCTTTCTTT
CASRKWGENIEAFF
>NA|NA|TRBV6-5|TRBJ1-1
TGTGCCAGCAGTTACCCCCCTGGGGCCCCGAACACTGAAGCTTTCTTT
CASSYPPGAPNTEAFF
>NA|NA|TRBV9|TRBJ2-3
TGTGCCAGCAGCGTAGGTTCGGCGGGCACAGATACGCAGTATTTT
CASSVGSAGTDTQYF
>NA|NA|TRBV4-2|TRBJ2-1
TGTGCCAGCAGCCCCCGGCTCTTGCGGGACAATGAGCAGTTCTTC
CASSPRLLRDNEQFF
>NA|NA|TRBV15|TRBJ2-1
TGTGCCACCAGCAGAGATCCAGCTAGCTACAATGAGCAGTTCTTC
CATSRDPASYNEQFF
>NA|NA|TRBV6-2/TRBV6-3|TRBJ2-3
TGTGCCAGCAGTTACCGGGGGATTCTTAGCACAGATACGCAGTATTTT
CASSYRGILSTDTQYF
>NA|TRBD1|TRBV3-1/TRBV3-2|TRBJ1-1
TGTGCCAGCAGCCTAAACCAGGGGGCGCGGACTGAAGCTTTCTTT
CASSLNQGARTEAFF
>few|NA|TRBV18|TRBJ1-1
TGTGCCAGCTCATCGGCGCGGAGGACTGAAGCTTTCTTT
CASSSARRTEAFF
>NA|TRBD2|TRBV28|TRBJ2-7
TGTGCCAGCAGCGGGGCTAGCGGGAGTTTTTCCTACGAGCAGTACTTC
CASSGASGSFSYEQYF
>NA|TRBD1|TRBV19|TRBJ1-1
TGTGCCAGTAGCCCGACAGGGGGCTATTCGGCTTTCTTT
CASSPTGGYSAFF
>NA|NA|TRBV28|TRBJ2-3
TGTGCCAGCAGTCCCCAGGGATCCGGCACAGATACGCAGTATTTT
CASSPQGSGTDTQYF
>NA|NA|TRBV3-1/TRBV3-2|TRBJ2-1
TGTGCCAGCAGCCAAGGAACATACAATGAGCAGTTCTTC
CASSQGTYNEQFF
>NA|TRBD2|TRBV24-1|TRBJ2-1
TGTGCCACCAGTGACAGGACTAGCGGGAGTTTCGATGAGCAGTTCTTC
CATSDRTSGSFDEQFF
>NA|NA|TRBV5-1|TRBJ2-1
TGCGCCAGCAGCTTGGCCCCAGGGGTCAATGAGCAGTTCTTC
CASSLAPGVNEQFF
>NA|TRBD1|TRBV5-1|TRBJ2-5
TGCGCCAGCAGCTTCCCCGGACAGGGGGCGCGGGAGACCCAGTACTTC
CASSFPGQGARETQYF
>NA|NA|TRBV18|TRBJ1-6
TGTGCCAGCTCACCGAGGGCAGGCAATAATTCACCCCTCCACTTT
CASSPRAGNNSPLHF
>many|NA|TRBV11-1|TRBJ2-1
TGTGCCAGCAGCTTATCCCCGGGAGTGGACAATGAGCAGTTCTTC
CASSLSPGVDNEQFF
>NA|TRBD2|TRBV7-2|TRBJ2-2
TGTGCCAGCAGCTTAGGGGGACTAGCGAGCGGGGAGCTGTTTTTT
CASSLGGLASGELFF
>NA|NA|TRBV18|TRBJ2-4
TGTGCCAGCTCACCACCGGTGAGTTTAGCCAAAAACATTCAGTACTTC
CASSPPVSLAKNIQYF
>NA|TRBD2|TRBV19|TRBJ2-1
TGTGCCAGTAGTCCGGGACTAGCGGCGAATTCCTACAATGAGCAGTTCTTC
CASSPGLAANSYNEQFF
>NA|NA|TRBV5-4|TRBJ1-2
TGTGCCAGCAGCTTGGCGGGAGGGAAAGGCTACACCTTC
CASSLAGGKGYTF
>NA|NA|TRBV2|TRBJ2-3
TGTGCCAGCAGTGGTCAGGGTCAGGGCACAGATACGCAGTATTTT
CASSGQGQGTDTQYF
>NA|NA|TRBV19|TRBJ2-1
TGTGCCAGTAGTATAATCGGGTCTGGAAGCCACAATGAGCAGTTCTTC
CASSIIGSGSHNEQFF
>once|NA|TRBV3-1/TRBV3-2|TRBJ2-3
TGTGCCAGCAGCCAAGACAGAGGGCGGACAGATACGCAGTATTTT
CASSQDRGRTDTQYF
>NA|NA|TRBV4-2|TRBJ1-2
TGTGCCAGCAGCCAAGATATGGGGAGAGACTATGGCTACACCTTC
CASSQDMGRDYGYTF
>NA|NA|TRBV18|TRBJ2-5
TGTGCCAGCTCACCGCCCGGAGGGACAGCCTTAGGGGAGACCCAGTACTTC
CASSPPGGTALGETQYF
>NA|NA|TRBV7-3|TRBJ1-3
TGTGCCAGCAGCCTGGACTACGGAAACACCATATATTTT
CASSLDYGNTIYF
>NA|TRBD1|TRBV5-6|TRBJ1-2
TGTGCCAGCAGCCCCGGACAGGGTCTAGGAGGCTACACCTTC
CASSPGQGLGGYTF
>NA|TRBD1|TRBV5-4|TRBJ2-5
TGTGCCAGCAGCTGGGGACAGGGGTTTGGAGAGACCCAGTACTTC
CASSWGQGFGETQYF
>NA|TRBD1|TRBV10-3|TRBJ2-7
TGTGCCATCAGGGTCGGGACAGCATACGAGCAGTACTTC
CAIRVGTAYEQYF
>few|NA|TRBV28|TRBJ1-6
TGTGCCAGCAGTTTCCCGGGAACCGCCAAACAGCTCACCCTCCACTTT
CASSFPGTAKQLTLHF
>once|NA|TRBV9|TRBJ2-1
TGTGCCAGCAGCCTCTCCCTCGGGGAGTTCAATGAGCAGTTCTTC
CASSLSLGEFNEQFF
>NA|TRBD2|TRBV3-1/TRBV3-2|TRBJ2-1
TGTGCCAGTTCCGGGACTAGCCAAAACAATGAGCAGTTCTTC
CASSGTSQNNEQFF
>NA|TRBD1|TRBV4-1|TRBJ2-7
TGCGCCAGCAGCCAAGCCAGGGGGCAATACGAGCAGTACTTC
CASSQARGQYEQYF
>NA|TRBD1|TRBV3-1/TRBV3-2|TRBJ1-3
TGTGCCAGCAGCCAAGCGGACAGGGGACCTGGAAACACCATATATTTT
CASSQADRGPGNTIYF
>NA|TRBD1|TRBV5-6|TRBJ1-1
TGTGCCAGCAGCTTCCGGGACAGGGGGTACTTGACTGAAGCTTTCTTT
CASSFRDRGYLTEAFF
>NA|TRBD2|TRBV5-4|TRBJ2-5
TGTGCCAGCAGCGCAACCTCTGGGGGGAGGGCGTTTAGGACCCAGTACTTC
CASSATSGGRAFRTQYF
>NA|TRBD2|TRBV6-6|TRBJ2-1
TGTGCCAGCAGTCAACGGACTAGCGGTCCCAACCCGGACAATGAGCAGTTCTTC
CASSQRTSGPNPDNEQFF
>NA|NA|TRBV7-9|TRBJ2-3
TGTGCCAGCAACATGCCTTCTAGCACAGATACGCAGTATTTT
CASNMPSSTDTQYF
>NA|TRBD2|TRBV2|TRBJ2-7
TGTGCCAGCAGTGCCGGGACTAGCGGGAGTTATGAGCAGTACTTC
CASSAGTSGSYEQYF
>NA|NA|TRBV21-1|TRBJ1-1
TGTGCCAGCAGCAAAGTTAGGGACAGGGGGCTTACTGAAGCTTTCTTT
CASSKVRDRGLTEAFF
>NA|TRBD1|TRBV5-5|TRBJ2-2
TGTGCCAGCAGAACCGGGACAGGGGGTGGCGGGGAGCTGTTTTTT
CASRTGTGGGGELFF
>NA|NA|TRBV4-2|TRBJ2-2
TGTGCCAGCAGCCAAGCTTACACCGGGGAGCTGTTTTTT
CASSQAYTGELFF
>NA|NA|TRBV7-2|TRBJ2-1
TGTGCCAGCAGCTTAGGCGGGGAGCAGTTCTTC
CASSLGGEQFF
>NA|TRBD1|TRBV5-1|TRBJ2-2
TGCGCCAGCAGCCTGGGACAGGGGGCCGGGACCGGGGAGCTGTTTTTT
CASSLGQGAGTGELFF
>NA|NA|TRBV7-2|TRBJ1-1
TGTGCCAGCAGCTTGTCCGGGTCGGGAACCACTGAAGCTTTCTTT
CASSLSGSGTTEAFF
>once|NA|TRBV19|TRBJ1-3
TGTGCCAGTAGTGCATCTGCGGGGGCGTTAAACACCATATATTTT
CASSASAGALNTIYF
>NA|NA|TRBV9|TRBJ1-2
TGTGCCAGCAGCGTGACGGTTTCGGGGGGCTACACCTTC
CASSVTVSGGYTF